This passage covers 31 T cell receptor beta chains from one sample sequenced in a study of CD8 T cells in Susac syndrome. Random hexamers were used to reverse transcribe the RNA input (about 0.5 to 1 ug). TCRdb reanalysed the immunoSEQ multiplex PCR reads using MiXCR and keeps one entry per CDR3 protein. This table holds roughly 200,000 distinct CDR3 sequences, 85% to 95% found once. Sequenced input: CD4+ T cells from PBMCs. The receptors were sampled from a human donor in good health.

This chain connects TRBV2 to TRBJ2-3, with D unclear. The CDR3 sequence is 13 residues long. V shed 6 bases and J shed 5 bases, with 12 bases lying between them. Germline CDR1 is SNHLY and CDR2 is FYNNEI. The CDR3 loop is CASRTGFRDTQYF. The CDR3 nucleotides read TGTGCCAGCAGGACGGGTTTTAGAGATACGCAGTATTTT.

This clonotype occurred once. V gene TRBV3-1 combines with J gene TRBJ2-7, with D unclear. V was clipped by 1 base and J by 6 bases, with 19 bases between them. Germline V CDR1 and CDR2: LGHDT, YNNKEL (reference sequence). The CDR3 runs to 16 residues. The CDR3 coding sequence is TGTGCCAGCAGCCAAGTAGTTCGGTTGTGTCTGGGCGAGCAGTACGTC. Encoded protein: CASSQVVRLCLGEQYV.

CDR3 in DNA: TGTGCCAGCGCCGACAGGGTTAATTCACCCCTCCACTTT. Its protein is CASADRVNSPLHF. The chain recombines TRBV6-4 with TRBJ1-6; 7 bases line up with TRBD1. The CDR3 length is 13 residues. Germline V CDR1 and CDR2: MRHNA, SNTAGT. Trimming took 8 bases from V and 6 from J; bases not matched to a gene: 4.

The chain joins TRBV9 to TRBJ1-1; 7 positions agree with TRBD1. Germline V gene sequence: CDR1 SGDLS, CDR2 YYNGEE. Germline trimming cut 2 bases from V and 0 bases from J; bases unmatched to any gene: 4. The CDR3 has 15 residues. The CDR3: CASSVGGQMNTEAFF. Written as DNA, the CDR3 is TGTGCCAGCAGCGTTGGGGGACAGATGAACACTGAAGCTTTCTTT.

The chain links TRBV29-1 to TRBJ2-3; 8 nucleotides agree with TRBD2. The germline V gene has CDR1 SQVTM and CDR2 ANQGSEA. The CDR3 length is 16 residues. The V and J ends lost 0 bases and 1 base, in that order; junction bases with no gene match: 6. The CDR3 loop is CSVEESGSTGTDTQYF. The CDR3 DNA is TGCAGCGTTGAAGAAAGCGGGAGTACCGGCACAGATACGCAGTATTTT.

The chain carries TRBV20-1 and TRBJ1-3; D not resolved. The length of the CDR3 is 15 residues. The germline V and J ends were trimmed by 0 bases and 2 bases, with 11 bases remaining between them. Germline CDR1 reads DFQATT; CDR2 reads SNEGSKA (reference sequence). The CDR3 reads CSARDRSQAGNTIYF. The CDR3 nucleotides read TGCAGTGCTAGAGATAGGAGCCAAGCTGGAAACACCATATATTTT.

The V gene is TRBV20-1, the J gene TRBJ1-5; D might be TRBD1 (6 bases). Trimming left V 6 bases short and J 5 bases short, with 17 bases between. Germline CDR1 and CDR2: DFQATT and SNEGSKA (reference sequence). The CDR3 has 14 residues. The CDR3 loop reads CSATFDRRDQPQHF. The DNA for the CDR3 is TGCAGTGCAACTTTCGACAGGAGAGATCAGCCCCAGCATTTT.

This sequence joins TRBV3-1 and TRBJ2-7, with D tentatively TRBD1 (5 bases). The CDR3 extends over 13 amino acids. Trimming cost V 4 bases and J 7 bases, with 14 bases left between them. Germline V CDR1 and CDR2: LGHDT, YNNKEL (reference sequence). The CDR3 sequence is CASSLGAAGEQYF. DNA of the CDR3: TGTGCCAGCAGCCTTGGGGCCGCAGGGGAGCAGTACTTC.

This chain joins TRBV7-9 and TRBJ2-7; D gene uncertain. CDR3 length equals 12 residues. Trimming pared 5 bases from V and 5 bases from J, leaving 10 bases between. The germline V gene has CDR1 SEHNR and CDR2 FQNEAQ (reference sequence). CDR3 nucleotides: TGTGCCAGCAGCCAGATAAACAACGAGCAGTACTTC. Translation: CASSQINNEQYF.

The rearrangement uses TRBV5-6 and TRBJ1-2; D is possibly TRBD1 (5 bases). From germline, CDR1 is SGHDT and CDR2 YYEEEE. The CDR3 runs 15 residues. V lost 3 bases and J 8 bases, leaving 20 bases between the germline ends. The CDR3 sequence: CASSSGPQGSWGYTF. DNA of the CDR3: TGTGCCAGCAGCTCCGGGCCTCAGGGATCTTGGGGCTACACCTTC.

The chain has TRBV29-1 and TRBJ2-1, with 8 bases lining up with TRBD1. Trimming cost V 7 bases and J 15 bases; bases outside gene matches: 11. The CDR3 spans 11 residues. CDR1 SQVTM and CDR2 ANQGSEA come from the germline V gene. The CDR3 DNA is TGCAGCGCCAGCACGCAGGGGGCAACGTTCTTC. Amino acid sequence: CSASTQGATFF.

This clonotype has just one count. J is TRBJ1-5 and V is TRBV20-1; no definite D call. Trimming left V 3 bases short and J 0 bases short, with 12 bases between. This CDR3 has 15 amino acids. Germline CDR1 and CDR2: DFQATT and SNEGSKA (reference sequence). The CDR3 reads CSASPPSLSNQPQHF. In DNA, the CDR3 is TGCAGTGCTAGTCCTCCTAGCCTTAGCAATCAGCCCCAGCATTTT.

The chain uses TRBV7-9 and TRBJ2-1, with 7 bases aligning to TRBD1. CDR3 length: 14 amino acids. The trim removed 7 bases at V and 5 bases at J, leaving 8 bases unmatched. CDR1 and CDR2 (germline): SEHNR, FQNEAQ (reference sequence). CDR3 nucleotides: TGTGCCAGCAAGACGACAGGGAGTAACAATGAGCAGTTCTTC. This translates into CASKTTGSNNEQFF.

The chain joins TRBV6-6 to TRBJ2-7, with no clear D. The CDR3 is made up of 12 amino acids. Trimming pared 6 bases from V and 6 bases from J, leaving 12 bases between. The germline V gene encodes CDR1 MNHNY and CDR2 SVGAGI (reference sequence). The chain's CDR3 is CASRDYVGEQYV. The CDR3 DNA follows: TGTGCCAGCAGGGATTACGTCGGCGAGCAGTACGTC.

The chain combines TRBV12-3 or TRBV12-4 with TRBJ1-2, with a tentative D call TRBD1 (6 bases). This CDR3 region has 13 residues. V was shortened by 5 bases and J by 2 bases, with 9 bases between the two germline ends. The CDR3 nucleotides read TGTGCCAGCAGTATTCAGGGGAACTATGGCTACACCTTC. Amino acid sequence: CASSIQGNYGYTF.

The chain employs TRBV20-1 and TRBJ1-5; no clear D gene. Germline CDR1 and CDR2: DFQATT and SNEGSKA (reference sequence). V lost 3 bases to trimming and J lost 5 bases, with 5 bases between them. This CDR3 has 11 residues. The CDR3 protein is CSASDDQPQHF. The CDR3 DNA follows: TGCAGTGCTAGTGATGATCAGCCCCAGCATTTT.

The chain uses TRBV9 and TRBJ1-2, with D perhaps matching TRBD1 (6 bases). The germline gives CDR1 SGDLS, CDR2 YYNGEE. CDR3 length: 14 residues. The V end was cut by 6 bases, the J end by 8 bases, with 20 bases between. The CDR3: CASNPQGGLWGYTF. The CDR3, as DNA: TGTGCCAGCAACCCACAGGGTGGGCTATGGGGCTACACCTTC.

This CDR3 reads CASSGYLNTGELFF. The CDR3 DNA follows: TGTGCCAGCAGTGGCTATCTGAACACCGGGGAGCTGTTTTTT. The chain joins TRBV25-1 to TRBJ2-2; no definite D call. The length of the CDR3 is 14 residues. The V gene's germline CDR1 is MGHDK and CDR2 SYGVNS. V lost 4 bases and J lost 1, with 7 bases in between. Full variable domain (outside the CDR3, taken from reference TRBV25-1 and TRBJ2-2): EADIYQTPRYLVIGTGKKITLECSQTMGHDKMYWYQQDPGMELHLIHYSYGVNSTEKGDLSSESTVSRIRTEHFPLTLESARPSHTSQYLCASSGYLNTGELFFGEGSRLTVL.

This clonotype occurred a few times. The V gene is TRBV12-3 or TRBV12-4, the J gene TRBJ1-1, with D perhaps matching TRBD1 (5 bases). This CDR3 comprises 13 residues. Trimming removed 6 bases at V and 4 bases at J, with 12 bases between. The chain's CDR3 is CASSQGTGTEAFF. For the CDR3, the DNA is TGTGCCAGCAGCCAAGGGACCGGCACTGAAGCTTTCTTT.

The chain couples TRBV14 to TRBJ2-1; a weak D match, TRBD1 (5 bases). The V gene lost 1 base and the J gene lost 6 bases, with 10 bases spanning the gap. The CDR3 totals 14 residues. CDR1 SGHDN and CDR2 FVKESK come from the germline V gene. The CDR3 here is CASSQVKGFNEQFF. The CDR3 DNA reads as TGTGCCAGCAGCCAAGTCAAGGGGTTCAATGAGCAGTTCTTC.

V usage is TRBV12-3 or TRBV12-4 and J usage is TRBJ2-7, with 7 bases identical to TRBD2. J gave up 2 bases and V 5 bases, and 9 bases lay outside the gene matches. The length of the CDR3 is 15 residues. The CDR3 region is CASSKARGVAYEQYV. The CDR3 nucleotides are TGTGCCAGCAGTAAGGCCCGGGGGGTCGCCTACGAGCAGTACGTC.

This clonotype appeared a single time. The chain recombines TRBV7-9 with TRBJ1-1; a possible D gene is TRBD1 (6 bases). The V and J ends lost 5 bases and 5 bases respectively, with 15 bases between them. Germline lookup yields CDR1 SEHNR and CDR2 FQNEAQ (reference sequence). This CDR3 has 14 amino acids. CDR3 in amino acids: CASSLDSGQTEAFF. The CDR3 nucleotides are TGTGCCAGCAGCCTGGACAGTGGCCAGACTGAAGCTTTCTTT.

The gene calls are TRBV12-3 or TRBV12-4 and TRBJ1-1; possibly TRBD1 for D (5 bases). V shed 6 bases and J shed 4 bases, with 15 bases lying between them. The CDR3 is made up of 14 amino acids. CDR3 amino acids: CASRPTGGGTEAFF. The CDR3, as DNA: TGTGCCAGCAGACCAACAGGTGGAGGCACTGAAGCTTTCTTT.

The rearrangement uses TRBV18 and TRBJ2-7; 10 nucleotides line up with TRBD1. This CDR3 comprises 14 residues. CDR1 KGHSH and CDR2 LQKENI come from the germline V gene. After removal of 4 bases from V and 4 bases from J, the junction contained 4 bases not matched to a gene. The CDR3 coding sequence is TGTGCCAGCTCACGGACAGGGGGGGAGTACGAGCAGTACTTC. This gives the protein CASSRTGGEYEQYF.

The chain uses TRBV24-1 and TRBJ2-1; 14 nucleotides align to TRBD2. The CDR3 has 13 residues. V lost 8 bases to trimming and J lost 8 bases; unmatched junction nucleotides: 1. Germline V gene sequence: CDR1 KGHDR, CDR2 SFDVKD. The CDR3 reads CATTGLAGDEQFF. In nucleotides, the CDR3 is TGTGCCACCACGGGACTAGCGGGAGATGAGCAGTTCTTC.

For the CDR3, the DNA is TGTGCCAGCACACAGGGGGCCGGGGAGCTGTTTTTT. Its protein is CASTQGAGELFF. The V and J genes are TRBV14 and TRBJ2-2; 8 bases are a match to TRBD1. The J segment lost 6 bases and the V segment lost 7 bases, leaving 1 base of the junction unmatched. Germline loops: CDR1 SGHDN, CDR2 FVKESK. This CDR3 has 12 residues.

The chain couples TRBV3-1 to TRBJ1-2, with D unclear. CDR3 length: 13 amino acids. Trimming removed 0 bases from V and 6 bases from J, with 8 bases in between. Germline V gives CDR1 LGHDT, CDR2 YNNKEL (reference sequence). CDR3 coding DNA: TGTGCCAGCAGCCAAGATTTGGGCGATGGCTACACCTTC. Amino acids: CASSQDLGDGYTF.

The chain employs TRBV19 and TRBJ1-2; possible D gene TRBD1, 6 bases. V lost 3 bases to trimming and J lost 7 bases, with 12 bases between them. Germline CDR1 is LNHDA and CDR2 is SQIVND (reference sequence). This CDR3 has 13 amino acids. The CDR3 nucleotides read TGTGCCAGTAGTATCTCAGGGGCGGTTGGCTACACCTTC. Encoded protein: CASSISGAVGYTF.

This rearrangement joins TRBV4-1 to TRBJ1-2, with D possibly TRBD1 on 5 matching bases. The CDR3 consists of 15 residues. Trimming left V 3 bases short and J 2 bases short, with 13 bases between. Germline lookup yields CDR1 MGHRA and CDR2 YSYEKL. CDR3 protein: CASSQWQGSNYGYTF. The DNA of the CDR3 is TGCGCCAGCAGCCAGTGGCAGGGATCCAACTATGGCTACACCTTC.

The J gene is TRBJ2-7, the V gene TRBV18; D remains ambiguous. Germline CDR1 and CDR2: KGHSH and LQKENI. V was trimmed by 2 bases and J by 4 bases, leaving 12 bases between them. This CDR3 has 14 residues. Here the CDR3 reads CASSPLTANYEQYF. CDR3 coding DNA: TGTGCCAGCTCACCATTGACGGCTAATTACGAGCAGTACTTC.

The genes are TRBV9 and TRBJ2-2; D possibly corresponds to TRBD1 (5 bases). The CDR3 is 15 amino acids. V lost 0 bases to trimming and J lost 4 bases, with 10 bases between them. The V gene's germline CDR1 is SGDLS and CDR2 YYNGEE. CDR3 region: CASSVGQRITGELFF. CDR3 nucleotides: TGTGCCAGCAGCGTAGGACAGAGAATCACCGGGGAGCTGTTTTTT.